This TCR beta chain originates from a study of identifying expanded T cells in peripheral blood. Data came from immunoSEQ multiplex PCR; TCRdb stores just in-frame clones and leaves some out. Of roughly 100,000 clones listed, 70% to 90% are singletons. The CDR3 sequence is 16 residues long. Germline loops: CDR1 SGHVS, CDR2 FNYEAQ. V shed 1 base and J shed 0 bases, with 12 bases lying between them. This sequence was found in a person aged 18 to 70 in good health. Sample: blood. The chain uses TRBV7-6 and TRBJ1-2; D ambiguous. CDR3 region: CASSLVPGNSNYGYTF. CDR3 nucleotides: TGTGCCAGCAGCTTAGTTCCGGGTAACTCTAACTATGGCTACACCTTC.